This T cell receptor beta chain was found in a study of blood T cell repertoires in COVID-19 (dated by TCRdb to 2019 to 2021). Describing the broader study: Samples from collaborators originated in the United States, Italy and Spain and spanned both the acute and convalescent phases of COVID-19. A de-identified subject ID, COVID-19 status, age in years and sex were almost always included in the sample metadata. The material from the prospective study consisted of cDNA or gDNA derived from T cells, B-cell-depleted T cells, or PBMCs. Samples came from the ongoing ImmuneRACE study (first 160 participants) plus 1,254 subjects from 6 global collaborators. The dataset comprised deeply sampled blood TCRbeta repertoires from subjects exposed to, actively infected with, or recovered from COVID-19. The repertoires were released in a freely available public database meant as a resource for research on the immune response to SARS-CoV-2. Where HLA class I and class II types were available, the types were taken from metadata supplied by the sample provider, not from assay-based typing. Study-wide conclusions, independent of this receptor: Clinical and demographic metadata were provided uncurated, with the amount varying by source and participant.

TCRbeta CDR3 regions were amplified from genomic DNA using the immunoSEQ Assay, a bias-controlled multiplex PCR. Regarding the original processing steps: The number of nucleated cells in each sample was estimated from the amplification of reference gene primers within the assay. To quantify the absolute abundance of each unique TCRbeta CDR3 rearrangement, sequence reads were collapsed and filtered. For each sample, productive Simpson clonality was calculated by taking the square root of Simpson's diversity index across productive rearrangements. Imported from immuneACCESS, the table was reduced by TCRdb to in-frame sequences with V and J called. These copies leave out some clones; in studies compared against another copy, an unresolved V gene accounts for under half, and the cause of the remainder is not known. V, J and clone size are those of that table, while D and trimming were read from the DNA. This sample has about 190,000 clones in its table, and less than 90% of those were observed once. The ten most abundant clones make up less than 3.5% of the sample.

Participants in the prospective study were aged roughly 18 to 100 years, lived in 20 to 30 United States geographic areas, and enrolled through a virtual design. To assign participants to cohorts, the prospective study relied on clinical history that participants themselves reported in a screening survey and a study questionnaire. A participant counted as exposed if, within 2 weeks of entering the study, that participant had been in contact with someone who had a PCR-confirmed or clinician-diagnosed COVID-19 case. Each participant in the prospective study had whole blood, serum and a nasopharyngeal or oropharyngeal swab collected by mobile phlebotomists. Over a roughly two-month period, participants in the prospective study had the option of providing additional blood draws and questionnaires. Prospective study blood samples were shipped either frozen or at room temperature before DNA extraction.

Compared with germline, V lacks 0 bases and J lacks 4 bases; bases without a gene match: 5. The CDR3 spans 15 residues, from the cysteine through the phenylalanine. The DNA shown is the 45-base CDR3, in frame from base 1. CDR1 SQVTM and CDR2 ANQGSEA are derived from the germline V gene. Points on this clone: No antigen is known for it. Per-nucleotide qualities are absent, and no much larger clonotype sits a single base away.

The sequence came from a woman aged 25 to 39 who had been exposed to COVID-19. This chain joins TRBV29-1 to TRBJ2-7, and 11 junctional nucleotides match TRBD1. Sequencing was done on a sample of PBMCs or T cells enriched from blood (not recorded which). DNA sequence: TGCAGCGTTGAAGACGGGACAGGGGGGGCTTACGAGCAGTACTTC. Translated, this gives CSVEDGTGGAYEQYF.